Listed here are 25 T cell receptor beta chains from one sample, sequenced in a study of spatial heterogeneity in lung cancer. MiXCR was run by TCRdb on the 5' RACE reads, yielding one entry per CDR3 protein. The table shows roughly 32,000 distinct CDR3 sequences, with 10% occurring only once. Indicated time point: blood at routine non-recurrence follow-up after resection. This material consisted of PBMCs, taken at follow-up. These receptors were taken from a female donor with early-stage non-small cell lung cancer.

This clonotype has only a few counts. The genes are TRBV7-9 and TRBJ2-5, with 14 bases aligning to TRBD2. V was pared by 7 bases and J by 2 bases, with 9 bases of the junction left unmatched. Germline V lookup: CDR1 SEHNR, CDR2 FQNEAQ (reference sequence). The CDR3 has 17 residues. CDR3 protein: CASTLRLAGGRQETQYF. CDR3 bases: TGTGCCAGCACCCTGAGACTAGCGGGGGGGCGACAAGAGACCCAGTACTTC. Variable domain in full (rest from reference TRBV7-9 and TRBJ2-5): DTGVSQNPRHKITKRGQNVTFRCDPISEHNRLYWYRQTLGQGPEFLTYFQNEAQLEKSRLLSDRFSAERPKGSFSTLEIQRTEQGDSAMYLCASTLRLAGGRQETQYFGPGTRLLVL.

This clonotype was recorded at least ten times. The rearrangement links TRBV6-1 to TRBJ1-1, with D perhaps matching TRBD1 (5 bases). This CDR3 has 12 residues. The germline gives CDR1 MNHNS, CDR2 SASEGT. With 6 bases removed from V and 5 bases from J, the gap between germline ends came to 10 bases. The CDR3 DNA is TGTGCCAGCAGCCAAAGGGGAACTGAAGCTTTCTTT. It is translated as CASSQRGTEAFF.

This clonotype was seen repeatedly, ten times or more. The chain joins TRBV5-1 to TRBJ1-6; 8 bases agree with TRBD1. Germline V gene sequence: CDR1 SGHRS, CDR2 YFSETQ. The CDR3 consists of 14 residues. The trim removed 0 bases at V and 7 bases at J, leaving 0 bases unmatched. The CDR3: CASSLGQGNSPLHF. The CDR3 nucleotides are TGCGCCAGCAGCTTGGGACAGGGGAATTCACCCCTCCACTTT.

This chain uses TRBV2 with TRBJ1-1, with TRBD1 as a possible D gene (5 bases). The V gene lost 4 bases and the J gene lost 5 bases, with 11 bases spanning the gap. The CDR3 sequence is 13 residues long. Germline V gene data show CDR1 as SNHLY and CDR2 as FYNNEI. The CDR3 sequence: CASSGGALTEAFF. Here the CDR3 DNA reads TGTGCCAGCAGTGGAGGGGCACTGACTGAAGCTTTCTTT.

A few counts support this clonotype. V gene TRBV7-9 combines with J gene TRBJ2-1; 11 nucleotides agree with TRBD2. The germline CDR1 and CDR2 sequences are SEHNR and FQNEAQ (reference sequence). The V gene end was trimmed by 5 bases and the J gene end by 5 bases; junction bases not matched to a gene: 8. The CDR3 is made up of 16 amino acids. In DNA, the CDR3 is TGTGCCAGCAGCCCCCCGACTAGCGGGGCTCACAATGAGCAGTTCTTC. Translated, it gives CASSPPTSGAHNEQFF.

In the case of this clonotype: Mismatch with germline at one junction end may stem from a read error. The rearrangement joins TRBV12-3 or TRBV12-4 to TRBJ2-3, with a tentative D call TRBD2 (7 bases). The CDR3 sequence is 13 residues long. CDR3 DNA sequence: TGTGCCAGCGGTTTAGGGGGAGGGGATACGCAGTATTTT. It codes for CASGLGGGDTQYF.

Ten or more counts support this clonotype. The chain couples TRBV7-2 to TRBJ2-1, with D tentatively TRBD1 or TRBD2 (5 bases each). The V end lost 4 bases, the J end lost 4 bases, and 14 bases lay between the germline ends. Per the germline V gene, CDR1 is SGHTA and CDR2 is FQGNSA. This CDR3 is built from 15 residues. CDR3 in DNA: TGTGCCAGCAGCTCTACTCGGGGCCTGTACAATGAGCAGTTCTTC. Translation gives CASSSTRGLYNEQFF. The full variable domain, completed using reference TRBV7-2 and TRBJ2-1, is GAGVSQSPSNKVTEKGKDVELRCDPISGHTALYWYRQSLGQGLEFLIYFQGNSAPDKSGLPSDRFSAERTGGSVSTLTIQRTQQEDSAVYLCASSSTRGLYNEQFFGPGTRLTVL.

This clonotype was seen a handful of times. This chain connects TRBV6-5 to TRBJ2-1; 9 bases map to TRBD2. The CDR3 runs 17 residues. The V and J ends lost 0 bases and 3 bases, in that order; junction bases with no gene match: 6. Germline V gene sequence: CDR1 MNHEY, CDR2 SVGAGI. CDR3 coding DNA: TGTGCCAGCAGTTACTCGTCTAGCGGGGACTACTACAATGAGCAGTTCTTC. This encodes CASSYSSSGDYYNEQFF.

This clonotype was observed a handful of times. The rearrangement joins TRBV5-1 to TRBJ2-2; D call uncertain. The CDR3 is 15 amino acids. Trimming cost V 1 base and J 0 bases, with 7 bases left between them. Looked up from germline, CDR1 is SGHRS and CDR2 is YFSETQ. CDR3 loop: CASSLLQPNTGELFF. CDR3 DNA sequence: TGCGCCAGCAGCTTGCTGCAGCCGAACACCGGGGAGCTGTTTTTT.

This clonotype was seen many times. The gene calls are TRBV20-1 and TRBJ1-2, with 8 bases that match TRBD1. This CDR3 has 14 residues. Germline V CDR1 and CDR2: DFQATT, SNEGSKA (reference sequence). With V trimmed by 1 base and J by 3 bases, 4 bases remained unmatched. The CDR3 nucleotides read TGCAGTGCTAGAGTGGCAGGGGGCCACTATGGCTACACCTTC. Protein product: CSARVAGGHYGYTF.

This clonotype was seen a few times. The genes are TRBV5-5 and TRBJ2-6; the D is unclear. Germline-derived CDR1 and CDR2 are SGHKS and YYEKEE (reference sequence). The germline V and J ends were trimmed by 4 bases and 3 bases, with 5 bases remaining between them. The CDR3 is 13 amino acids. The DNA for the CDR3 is TGTGCCAGCAGCAGGGTTGGGGCCAACGTCCTGACTTTC. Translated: CASSRVGANVLTF.

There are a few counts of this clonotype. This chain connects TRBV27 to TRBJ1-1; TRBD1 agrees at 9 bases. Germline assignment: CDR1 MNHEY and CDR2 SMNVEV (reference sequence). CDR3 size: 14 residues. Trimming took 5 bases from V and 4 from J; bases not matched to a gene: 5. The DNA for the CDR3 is TGTGCCAGCAGTCTACAGGGGGCGAGCACTGAAGCTTTCTTT. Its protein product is CASSLQGASTEAFF.

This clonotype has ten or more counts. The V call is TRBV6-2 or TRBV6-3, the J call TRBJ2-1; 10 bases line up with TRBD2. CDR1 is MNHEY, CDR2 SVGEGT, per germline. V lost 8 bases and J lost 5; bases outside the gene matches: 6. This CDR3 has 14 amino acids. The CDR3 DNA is TGTGCCAGCGGAAGCGGGGGGGCGGACAATGAGCAGTTCTTC. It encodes CASGSGGADNEQFF.

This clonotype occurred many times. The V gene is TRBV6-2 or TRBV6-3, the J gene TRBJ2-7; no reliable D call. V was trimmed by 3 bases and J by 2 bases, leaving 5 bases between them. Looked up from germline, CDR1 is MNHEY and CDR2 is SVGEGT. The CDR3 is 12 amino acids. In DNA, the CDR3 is TGTGCCAGCAGTTATGAGGCCTACGAGCAGTACTTC. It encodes CASSYEAYEQYF.

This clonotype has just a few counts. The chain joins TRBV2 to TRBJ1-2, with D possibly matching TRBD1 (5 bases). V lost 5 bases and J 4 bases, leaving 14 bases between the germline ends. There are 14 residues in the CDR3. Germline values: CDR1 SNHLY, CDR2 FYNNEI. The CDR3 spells CASSQGPKGYGYTF. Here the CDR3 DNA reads TGTGCCAGCAGTCAGGGACCTAAGGGCTATGGCTACACCTTC.

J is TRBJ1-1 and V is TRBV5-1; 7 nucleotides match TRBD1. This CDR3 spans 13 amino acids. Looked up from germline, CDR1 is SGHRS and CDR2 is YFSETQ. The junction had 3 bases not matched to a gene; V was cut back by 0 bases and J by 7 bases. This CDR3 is CASSLAAGGEAFF. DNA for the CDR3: TGCGCCAGCAGCTTGGCTGCAGGGGGTGAAGCTTTCTTT.

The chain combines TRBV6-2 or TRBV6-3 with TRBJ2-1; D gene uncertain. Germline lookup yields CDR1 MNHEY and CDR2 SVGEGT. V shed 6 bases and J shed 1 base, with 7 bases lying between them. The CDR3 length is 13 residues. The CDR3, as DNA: TGTGCCAGCAGGAGACAATCCTACAATGAGCAGTTCTTC. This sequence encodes CASRRQSYNEQFF.

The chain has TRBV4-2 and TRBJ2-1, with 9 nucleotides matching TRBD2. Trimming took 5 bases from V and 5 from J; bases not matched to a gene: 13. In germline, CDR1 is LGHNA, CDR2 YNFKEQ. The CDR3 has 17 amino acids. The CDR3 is CASSSSWFSSGDNEQFF. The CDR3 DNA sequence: TGTGCCAGCAGCTCAAGCTGGTTTTCTAGCGGGGACAATGAGCAGTTCTTC.

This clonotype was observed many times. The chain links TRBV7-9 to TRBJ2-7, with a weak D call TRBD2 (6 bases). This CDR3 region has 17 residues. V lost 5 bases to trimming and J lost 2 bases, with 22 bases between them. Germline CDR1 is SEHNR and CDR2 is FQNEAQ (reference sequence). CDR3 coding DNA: TGTGCCAGCAGCCCCCCCCTACCGGCACGGGGGACCTACGAGCAGTACTTC. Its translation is CASSPPLPARGTYEQYF.

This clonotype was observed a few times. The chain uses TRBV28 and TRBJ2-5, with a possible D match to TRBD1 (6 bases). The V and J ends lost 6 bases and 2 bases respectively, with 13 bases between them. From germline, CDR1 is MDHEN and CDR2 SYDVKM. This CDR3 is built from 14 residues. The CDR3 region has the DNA TGTGCCAGCAGCGAGTTCAGGGGTCAAGAGACCCAGTACTTC. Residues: CASSEFRGQETQYF.

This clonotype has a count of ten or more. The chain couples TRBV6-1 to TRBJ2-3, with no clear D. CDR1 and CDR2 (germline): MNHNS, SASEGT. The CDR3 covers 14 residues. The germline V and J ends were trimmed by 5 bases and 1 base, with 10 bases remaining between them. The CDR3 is CASSHTHRTDTQYF. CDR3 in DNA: TGTGCCAGCAGTCACACTCACCGCACAGATACGCAGTATTTT.

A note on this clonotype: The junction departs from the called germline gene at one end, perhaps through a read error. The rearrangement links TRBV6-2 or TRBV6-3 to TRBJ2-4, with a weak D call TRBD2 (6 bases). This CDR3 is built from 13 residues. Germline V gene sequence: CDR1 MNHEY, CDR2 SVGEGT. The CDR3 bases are TGTGCCAGCACCTCCGGGACTCCAGTTAAAAGGGACTTC. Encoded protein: CASTSGTPVKRDF.

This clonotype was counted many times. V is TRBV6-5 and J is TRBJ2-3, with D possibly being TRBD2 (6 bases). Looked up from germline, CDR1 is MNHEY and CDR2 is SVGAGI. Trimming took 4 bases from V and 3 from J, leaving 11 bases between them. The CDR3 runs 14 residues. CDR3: CASSSGLVTDTQYF. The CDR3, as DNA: TGTGCCAGCAGTTCGGGACTGGTAACAGATACGCAGTATTTT.

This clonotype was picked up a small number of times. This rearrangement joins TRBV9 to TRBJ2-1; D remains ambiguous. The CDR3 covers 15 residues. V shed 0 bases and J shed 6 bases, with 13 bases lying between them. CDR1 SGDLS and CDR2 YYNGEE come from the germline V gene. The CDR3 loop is CASSVGGQRANEQFF. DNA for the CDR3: TGTGCCAGCAGCGTAGGTGGCCAAAGGGCCAATGAGCAGTTCTTC.

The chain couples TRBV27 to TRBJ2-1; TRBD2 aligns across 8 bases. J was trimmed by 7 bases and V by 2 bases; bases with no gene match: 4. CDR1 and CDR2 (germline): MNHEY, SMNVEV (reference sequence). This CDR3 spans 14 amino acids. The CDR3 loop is CASSLAGGPNEQFF. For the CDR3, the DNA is TGTGCCAGCAGTTTAGCGGGGGGCCCTAATGAGCAGTTCTTC.